The clone carrying this T cell receptor beta chain was seen only once. Its target is not known. Separation from the roughly 670-subject first cohort characterized the roughly 120-subject validation cohort, to which the donors belonged. This entry is derived from a study of cytomegalovirus exposure and HLA in healthy donors. The assay was immunoSEQ multiplex PCR, and TCRdb's table has in-frame clones only and misses some. The table includes over 200,000 clones, around 91% detected once. With 6 bases clipped from V and 14 bases from J, the junction kept 17 bases outside the gene matches. The CDR3 has 15 residues. Germline V gene lookup returns CDR1 MDHEN and CDR2 SYDVKM. Findings and limits, study-wide: Under in vitro conditions, three CMV-associated chains were confirmed as specific for CMV antigens. The study found most TCR sequences rare, yet found some public TCRs in many donors. The finding came from a later analysis; first-cohort TCR clusters tended to co-occur in the 130 or so validation repertoires.

This receptor was obtained from a woman in her thirties in good health and CMV-seronegative. Source material: PBMCs. The V and J genes are TRBV28 and TRBJ2-1; 9 bases align to TRBD1. The CDR3 DNA reads TGTGCCAGCAGCCCGGGGATGCGACAGGGGGAAGGGAAGTTCTTC. Protein: CASSPGMRQGEGKFF.